The clone carrying this TCR beta chain is classed as medium-sized (0.01 to 0.1%). Its antigen is currently unknown. This sample stems from a study of human T cells and chemical hapten exposure. As for the study in general: During the roughly 25-week study period, patients had diphenylcyclopropenone applied to the scalp every week. Once 0.01% DPC had been applied to the upper back by patch test, readings were taken at 6 days. The study enrolled mostly female patients with alopecia areata, totalis or universalis. Points from the study as a whole: Relative to control repertoires, expanded TCRs gave rise to significantly more large CDR3 similarity clusters.

Via MiXCR, TCRdb re-called the RACE reads, giving one row per CDR3 protein. Of about 14,000 distinct CDR3 sequences in the sample, roughly 15% are singletons; the top ten hold 7.2%. Time point meaning: patch test 1, 2 weeks after DPC sensitization. Treatment in this sample: therapeutic diphenylcyclopropenone sensitization with weekly scalp DPC. Sequenced material: whole blood, taken in connection with sensitization to the hapten diphenylcyclopropenone (DPC). This receptor was taken from a woman in her twenties or thirties with alopecia areata. Some clones in this sample may be carry-over from other donors' samples.

The CDR3 nucleotides read TGTGCCAGCAGCCAAGATAGCGGCGGTCCTAACTATGGCTACACCTTC. Its protein is CASSQDSGGPNYGYTF. J is TRBJ1-2 and V is TRBV4-2; unclear D gene. V gave up 0 bases and J gave up 0 bases, with 11 bases separating them. There are 16 residues in the CDR3. Germline assignment: CDR1 LGHNA and CDR2 YNFKEQ.